This is a list of T cell receptor beta chains from one sample in a study of cytomegalovirus exposure and HLA in healthy donors. Repertoires were generated with immunoSEQ multiplex PCR, while TCRdb's copy carries only in-frame clones and drops some. The sample contains some 130,000 clones, less than 80% of which appear only once. Material for sequencing was PBMCs. The receptors were gathered from a man aged 40-49 years in good health and CMV-seropositive. CDR3s include the opening cysteine and the closing phenylalanine or tryptophan. A D gene is named only where the DNA matches it firmly. Clone sizes are given selectively: once, few, many, or a class where the clone is expanded.

D	V	J	size	DNA	CDR3
.	TRBV19	TRBJ1-4	once	TGTGCCAGTAGTATTCGCACACCCGAAAAACTGTTTTTT	CASSIRTPEKLFF
.	TRBV29-1	TRBJ2-7	.	TGCAGCTATCAATTAACAGGGTCCTACGAGCAGTACTTC	CSYQLTGSYEQYF
TRBD2	TRBV29-1	TRBJ2-1	.	TGCAGCGAAACTAGCGGGAGTGCCTACAATGAGCAGTTCTTC	CSETSGSAYNEQFF
TRBD1	TRBV7-9	TRBJ1-4	.	TGTGCCAGCACACAGGGGTATGAAAAACTGTTTTTT	CASTQGYEKLFF
.	TRBV4-1	TRBJ2-7	.	TGCGCCAGCAGCCAAGGGTTGCACCAGGGGAACTACGAGCAGTACTTC	CASSQGLHQGNYEQYF
.	TRBV29-1	TRBJ2-1	.	TGCAGCGGCGGGGCCGACAATGAGCAGTTCTTC	CSGGADNEQFF
.	TRBV7-8	TRBJ2-1	.	TGTGCCAGCAGCTCCCCCCCGGATGAGCAGTTCTTC	CASSSPPDEQFF
TRBD2	TRBV5-1	TRBJ2-1	.	TGCGCCAGCAGTTGGGGGGCGGGAGGCGGGAATGAGCAGTTCTTC	CASSWGAGGGNEQFF
TRBD1	TRBV19	TRBJ1-5	.	TGTGCCAGTAGCGTCGGAGACAGGGGCAATCAGCCCCAGCATTTT	CASSVGDRGNQPQHF
.	TRBV7-7	TRBJ1-4	.	TGTGCCAGCAGCCCCTCAACATCAACTAATGAAAAACTGTTTTTT	CASSPSTSTNEKLFF
.	TRBV6-1	TRBJ2-7	.	TGTGCCAGCAGTGAACTCATGGACTACGAGCAGTACTTC	CASSELMDYEQYF
.	TRBV7-2	TRBJ1-3	few	TGTGCCAGCAGCTTATCGGTTCACTCTGGAAACACCATATATTTT	CASSLSVHSGNTIYF
.	TRBV4-1	TRBJ2-7	.	TGCGCCAGCAGCCAACAGCCAGGGGAAACCTACGAGCAGTACTTC	CASSQQPGETYEQYF
.	TRBV5-4	TRBJ1-1	once	TGTGCCAGCAGCTTGGAGGGGACAAGGAACACTGAAGCTTTCTTT	CASSLEGTRNTEAFF
TRBD1	TRBV6-1	TRBJ1-2	.	TGTGCCAGCAGTCCCCGGACAGGGGAGGGTTGGGGCTACACCTTC	CASSPRTGEGWGYTF
.	TRBV12-5	TRBJ2-6	.	TGTGCTAGTGGTTCTTCTGGGGCCAACGTCCTGACTTTC	CASGSSGANVLTF
TRBD1	TRBV5-8	TRBJ1-1	.	TGTGCCAGCAGCTTGGCCGGGACAGGGAGAACTGAAGCTTTCTTT	CASSLAGTGRTEAFF
.	TRBV7-9	TRBJ1-2	once	TGTGCCAGCAGTACAGGGAACTATGGCTACACCTTC	CASSTGNYGYTF
TRBD1	TRBV19	TRBJ2-1	once	TGTGCCAGTAGTGTCGCCGGGACAGGCAATGAGCAGTTCTTC	CASSVAGTGNEQFF
.	TRBV19	TRBJ1-5	.	TGTGCCAGTAGTTCCGCGGGGGGCAATCAGCCCCAGCATTTT	CASSSAGGNQPQHF
.	TRBV28	TRBJ1-4	few	TGTGCCAGCAGTTTATTGGGGGCGACTAATGAAAAACTGTTTTTT	CASSLLGATNEKLFF
TRBD2	TRBV7-9	TRBJ2-7	.	TGTGCCAGCAGCCCGGGAGGGCCCTACGAGCAGTACTTC	CASSPGGPYEQYF
.	TRBV28	TRBJ2-7	.	TGTGCCAACAGATCGACAGGCAGCTCCTACGAGCAGTACTTC	CANRSTGSSYEQYF
.	TRBV4-1	TRBJ2-7	.	TGCGCCAGCAGCCAACCGGGACATACTGGGGAGCAGTACTTC	CASSQPGHTGEQYF
.	TRBV11-3	TRBJ2-3	once	TGTGCCAGCAGCCTCCGGACAGGCACAGATACGCAGTATTTT	CASSLRTGTDTQYF
TRBD1	TRBV29-1	TRBJ1-2	.	TGCAGCGCTGGAACAGGGGGGAGGGACTATGGCTACACCTTC	CSAGTGGRDYGYTF
.	TRBV9	TRBJ2-1	.	TGTGCCAGCAGCGCCTGGACTACCTACAATGAGCAGTTCTTC	CASSAWTTYNEQFF
TRBD1	TRBV28	TRBJ1-5	.	TGTGCCAGCAGTCCCCTTGACAGGGGAAATCAGCCCCAGCATTTT	CASSPLDRGNQPQHF
TRBD2	TRBV7-6	TRBJ2-5	few	TGTGCCAGCAGCTCGACTAGCGTGGAGACCCAGTACTTC	CASSSTSVETQYF
.	TRBV13	TRBJ1-4	few	TGTGCCAGCACGCGTTCAACTAATGAAAAACTGTTTTTT	CASTRSTNEKLFF
TRBD1	TRBV2	TRBJ1-2	.	TGTGCCAGCAGTGAAGCAGGGGGCGCGGGCTATGGCTACACCTTC	CASSEAGGAGYGYTF
TRBD2	TRBV10-1	TRBJ2-2	.	TGCGCCAGCAGTGCCGTGACTAGCGGGAGGGCCCAGACCGGGGAGCTGTTTTTT	CASSAVTSGRAQTGELFF
TRBD1	TRBV5-1	TRBJ2-7	.	TGCGCCAGCAGCTTACACAGGGGGTCGTACGAGCAGTACTTC	CASSLHRGSYEQYF
TRBD1	TRBV28	TRBJ1-6	few	TGTGCCAGTACCGGGACAGGGGGACTCCTAAGCTCCTATAATTCACCCCTCCACTTT	CASTGTGGLLSSYNSPLHF
.	TRBV5-1	TRBJ1-3	few	TGCGCCAGCAGCGTCTCGGGAGTCCGAAACACCATATATTTT	CASSVSGVRNTIYF
TRBD2	TRBV7-6	TRBJ2-5	.	TGTGCCAGCAGCGCCGGACTAGCGGGAGGGCCAGAGACCCAGTACTTC	CASSAGLAGGPETQYF
.	TRBV6-5	TRBJ2-3	.	TGTGCCAGCTTACGGAGAAGCGAAGATACGCAGTATTTT	CASLRRSEDTQYF
.	TRBV12-5	TRBJ2-7	.	TGTGCTAGTGGCGCCGACAGGCCGACCTACGAGCAGTACTTC	CASGADRPTYEQYF
TRBD1	TRBV2	TRBJ1-1	.	TGTGCCAGCAGTCTACAGGGGTTAATGAACACTGAAGCTTTCTTT	CASSLQGLMNTEAFF
TRBD2	TRBV9	TRBJ2-3	.	TGTGCCAGCAGCGTATTCCCCTCGGCGGGAGTAGGCACAGATACGCAGTATTTT	CASSVFPSAGVGTDTQYF
.	TRBV20-1	TRBJ2-7	.	TGCAGTGCTAGAGACTCGTACGAGCAGTACTTC	CSARDSYEQYF
TRBD1	TRBV5-1	TRBJ2-5	.	TGCGCCAGCTTACTCACAGGACAGGGCCTTCCCGAAGCGGAGACCCAGTACTTC	CASLLTGQGLPEAETQYF
TRBD2	TRBV2	TRBJ2-1	.	TGTGCCAGCAGGGGACTAGCGGGAGTCAATGAGCAGTTCTTC	CASRGLAGVNEQFF
.	TRBV20-1	TRBJ2-5	.	TGCAGCGGCACAGTCCAAGAGACCCAGTACTTC	CSGTVQETQYF
.	TRBV15	TRBJ2-4	once	TGTGCCACCAGCAGAGAGGGGGCGGTCAAAAACATTCAGTACTTC	CATSREGAVKNIQYF
TRBD2	TRBV5-1	TRBJ2-1	.	TGCGCCAGCAGCTTGGGACGACTAGCGGGCAATGAGCAGTTCTTC	CASSLGRLAGNEQFF
.	TRBV6-1	TRBJ1-5	.	TGTGCCAGCCGACCCCCCGGGGTAGGCAATCAGCCCCAGCATTTT	CASRPPGVGNQPQHF
.	TRBV18	TRBJ2-7	.	TGTGCCAGCTCACCATCGGGCTCCTACGAGCAGTACTTC	CASSPSGSYEQYF
TRBD1	TRBV5-1	TRBJ2-7	.	TGCGCCAGCCGCCCCCAGGGGGCTTCTCGCGAGCAGTACTTC	CASRPQGASREQYF
TRBD1	TRBV13	TRBJ1-3	few	TGTGCCAGCGGAGGGACAGTTTCACCCTCTGGAAACACCATATATTTT	CASGGTVSPSGNTIYF
.	TRBV6-1	TRBJ2-7	.	TGTGCCAGCAGTGAAGCGGCGGGATTCCCCATCTACGAGCAGTACTTC	CASSEAAGFPIYEQYF